Listed here is a single T cell receptor beta chain. Its specificity is not known. TCRdb reanalysed the reads using MiXCR and keeps one entry per CDR3 protein. The sample holds approximately 130,000 distinct CDR3 sequences, approximately 24% seen once. This specimen belongs to a study of T cell repertoires in cytomegalovirus infection. As for the study in general: Matching HLA type, along with CMV infection, was indicated by public TCR beta signatures. Broader study findings: The cumulative frequency of public TCR beta families identified carriers of CMV plus the relevant HLA. HLA-C-restricted, CMV-specific TCR beta clonotypes were dominant ex vivo.

CDR3 length: 13 residues. CDR1 is MNHEY, CDR2 SMNVEV, per germline (reference sequence). Between the trimmed V and J ends, which lost 5 bases and 4 bases, there was a span of 6 bases. Material for sequencing was PBMCs, sequenced either directly or after in vitro stimulation (not recorded which). J is TRBJ1-6 and V is TRBV27; TRBD1 might be the D (5 bases). The clonotype was recovered from a human donor in good health (CMV status not recorded). Some clones in this sample may be carry-over from other donors' samples. This CDR3 is CASSPGYNSPLHF. Written as DNA, the CDR3 is TGTGCCAGCAGTCCAGGGTATAATTCACCCCTCCACTTT.